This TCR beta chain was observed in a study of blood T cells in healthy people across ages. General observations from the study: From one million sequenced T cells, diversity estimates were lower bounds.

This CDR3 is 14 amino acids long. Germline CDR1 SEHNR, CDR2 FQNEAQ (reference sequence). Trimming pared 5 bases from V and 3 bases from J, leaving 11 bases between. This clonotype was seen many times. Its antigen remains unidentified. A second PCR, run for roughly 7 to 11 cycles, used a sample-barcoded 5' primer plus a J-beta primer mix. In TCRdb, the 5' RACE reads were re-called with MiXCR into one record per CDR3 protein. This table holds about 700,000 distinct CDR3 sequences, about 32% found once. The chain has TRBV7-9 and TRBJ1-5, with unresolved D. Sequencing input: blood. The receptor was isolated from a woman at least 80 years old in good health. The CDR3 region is CASSPWTDNQPQHF. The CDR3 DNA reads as TGTGCCAGCAGCCCCTGGACGGACAATCAGCCCCAGCATTTT.